This T cell receptor beta chain was observed in a study of radiotherapy plus CTLA-4 blockade in lung cancer. Study outcomes and limitations: Tumor-origin TCR clones grew in blood after radiotherapy plus ipilimumab. Interferon-beta, together with early blood T cell clone dynamics, reportedly best predicted response.

On this clone itself: Antigen unknown.

The protocol was immunoSEQ multiplex PCR, while the TCRdb copy is restricted to in-frame clones and leaves out a portion. The table shows 85,000 to 90,000 clones, with around 86% occurring only once. CDR1 is SGHTA, CDR2 FQGNSA, per germline. The CDR3 runs 17 residues. With V trimmed by 6 bases and J by 3 bases, 11 bases remained unmatched. The TCR originated in a human donor with non-small cell lung cancer that progressed on radiotherapy plus ipilimumab. The sequencing here drew on peripheral blood, taken from a patient treated with radiotherapy plus ipilimumab. The rearrangement joins TRBV7-2 to TRBJ2-2, with 9 bases aligning to TRBD1. CDR3: CASSKNRDRADTGELFF. DNA for the CDR3: TGTGCCAGCAGTAAAAACCGGGACAGGGCCGACACCGGGGAGCTGTTTTTT.